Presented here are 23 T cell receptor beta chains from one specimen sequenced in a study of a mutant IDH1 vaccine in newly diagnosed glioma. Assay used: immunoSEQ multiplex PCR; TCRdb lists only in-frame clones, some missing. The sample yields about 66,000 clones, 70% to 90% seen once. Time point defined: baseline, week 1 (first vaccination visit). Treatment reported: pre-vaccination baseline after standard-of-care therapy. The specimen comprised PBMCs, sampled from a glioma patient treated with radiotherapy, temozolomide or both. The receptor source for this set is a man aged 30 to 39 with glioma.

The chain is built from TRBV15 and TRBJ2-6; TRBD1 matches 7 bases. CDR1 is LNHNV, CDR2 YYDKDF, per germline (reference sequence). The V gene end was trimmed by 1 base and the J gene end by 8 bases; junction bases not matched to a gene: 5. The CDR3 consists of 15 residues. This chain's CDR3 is CATSRGQGRTNVLTF. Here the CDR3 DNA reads TGTGCCACCAGCAGAGGACAGGGAAGGACCAACGTCCTGACTTTC.

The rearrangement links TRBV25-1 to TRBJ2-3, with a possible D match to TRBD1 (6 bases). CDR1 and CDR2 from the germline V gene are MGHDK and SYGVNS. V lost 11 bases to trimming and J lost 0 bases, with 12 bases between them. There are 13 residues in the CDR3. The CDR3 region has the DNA TGTGCCGGGGGCGGGTTTAGCACAGATACGCAGTATTTT. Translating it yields CAGGGFSTDTQYF.

DNA of the CDR3: TGCGCCAGCAGCTTGGGAATGGGGACAGGCCGGGCAGATACGCAGTATTTT. It is translated as CASSLGMGTGRADTQYF. The J gene is TRBJ2-3, the V gene TRBV5-1; 8 bases are a match to TRBD1. With 0 bases clipped from V and 4 bases from J, the junction kept 10 bases outside the gene matches. Looked up from germline, CDR1 is SGHRS and CDR2 is YFSETQ. This CDR3 spans 17 amino acids.

The CDR3 here is CASSATGGSNQPQHF. Written as DNA, the CDR3 is TGTGCCAGCAGCGCTACAGGGGGAAGCAATCAGCCCCAGCATTTT. The chain carries TRBV11-2 and TRBJ1-5; 8 nucleotides align to TRBD1. The CDR3 has 15 residues. Germline V lookup: CDR1 SGHAT, CDR2 FQNNGV. V was pared by 5 bases and J by 1 base, with 4 bases of the junction left unmatched.

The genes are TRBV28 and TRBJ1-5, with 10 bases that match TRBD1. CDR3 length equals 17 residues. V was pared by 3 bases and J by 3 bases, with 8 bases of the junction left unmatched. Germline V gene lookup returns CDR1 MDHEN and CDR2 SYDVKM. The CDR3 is CASSLRGQGRPNQPQHF. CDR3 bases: TGTGCCAGCAGTTTGCGGGGACAGGGGCGTCCCAATCAGCCCCAGCATTTT.

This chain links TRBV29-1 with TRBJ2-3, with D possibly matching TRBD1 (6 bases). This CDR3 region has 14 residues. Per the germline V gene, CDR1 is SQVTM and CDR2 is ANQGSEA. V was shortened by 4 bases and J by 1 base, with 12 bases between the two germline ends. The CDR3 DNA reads TGCAGCGTTGTTAGGGGGACCGGCACAGATACGCAGTATTTT. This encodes CSVVRGTGTDTQYF.

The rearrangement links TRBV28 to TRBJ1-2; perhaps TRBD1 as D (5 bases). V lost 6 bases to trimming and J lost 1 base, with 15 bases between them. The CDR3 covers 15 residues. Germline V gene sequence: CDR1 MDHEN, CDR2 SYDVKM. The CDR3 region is CASRGPGTLNYGYTF. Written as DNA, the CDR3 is TGTGCCAGCAGGGGACCCGGGACGCTTAACTATGGCTACACCTTC.

In DNA, the CDR3 is TGTGCCAGCAGCTTAGTAGCCCGGAACGAGCAGTACTTC. This gives the protein CASSLVARNEQYF. V gene TRBV7-9 combines with J gene TRBJ2-7; D call uncertain. This CDR3 has 13 amino acids. V dropped 1 base and J dropped 5 bases, with 9 bases sitting between them. Germline V gene sequence: CDR1 SEHNR, CDR2 FQNEAQ (reference sequence).

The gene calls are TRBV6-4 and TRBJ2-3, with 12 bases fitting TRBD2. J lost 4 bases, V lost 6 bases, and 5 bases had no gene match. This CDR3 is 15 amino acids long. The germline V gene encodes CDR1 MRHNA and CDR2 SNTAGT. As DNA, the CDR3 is TGTGCCAGCAGACAGACTAGCGGGGGAGCAGATACGCAGTATTTT. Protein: CASRQTSGGADTQYF.

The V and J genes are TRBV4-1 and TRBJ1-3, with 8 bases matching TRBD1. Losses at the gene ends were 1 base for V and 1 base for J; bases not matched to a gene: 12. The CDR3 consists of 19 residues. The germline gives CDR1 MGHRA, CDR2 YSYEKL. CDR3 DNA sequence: TGCGCCAGCAGCCAAGGGGCGAGACAGGGGAAGGGGTCTGGAAACACCATATATTTT. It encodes CASSQGARQGKGSGNTIYF.

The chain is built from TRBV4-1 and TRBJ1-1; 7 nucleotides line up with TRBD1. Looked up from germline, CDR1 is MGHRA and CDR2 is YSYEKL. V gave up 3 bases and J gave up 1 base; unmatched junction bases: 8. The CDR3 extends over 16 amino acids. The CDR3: CASSQPGTVRNTEAFF. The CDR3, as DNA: TGCGCCAGCAGCCAGCCTGGGACAGTACGGAACACTGAAGCTTTCTTT.

CDR3 nucleotide sequence: TGTGCCACCCGGGGCGGAGATAATAGCAATCAGCCCCAGCATTTT. Residues: CATRGGDNSNQPQHF. The chain employs TRBV10-3 and TRBJ1-5, with D maybe TRBD1 (5 bases). The CDR3 is 15 amino acids. The germline V gene has CDR1 ENHRY and CDR2 SYGVKD. V lost 10 bases and J 0 bases, leaving 16 bases between the germline ends.

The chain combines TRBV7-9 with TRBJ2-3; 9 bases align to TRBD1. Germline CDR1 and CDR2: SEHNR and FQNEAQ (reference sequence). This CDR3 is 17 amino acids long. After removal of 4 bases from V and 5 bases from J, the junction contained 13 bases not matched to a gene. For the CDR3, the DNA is TGTGCCAGCAGCTCAACTAACCGGGACAGGGTTCGAGATACGCAGTATTTT. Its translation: CASSSTNRDRVRDTQYF.

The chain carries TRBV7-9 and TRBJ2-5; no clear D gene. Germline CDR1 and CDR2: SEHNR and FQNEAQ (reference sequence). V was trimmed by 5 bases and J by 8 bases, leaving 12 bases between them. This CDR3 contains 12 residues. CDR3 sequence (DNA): TGTGCCAGCAGCGTGACCCCGGGCACCCAGTACTTC. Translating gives CASSVTPGTQYF.

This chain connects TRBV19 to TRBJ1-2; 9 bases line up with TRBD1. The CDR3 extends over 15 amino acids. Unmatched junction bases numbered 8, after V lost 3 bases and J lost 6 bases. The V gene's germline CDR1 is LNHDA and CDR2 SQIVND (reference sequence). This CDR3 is CASSIVWTGADGYTF. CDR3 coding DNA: TGTGCCAGTAGTATTGTTTGGACAGGGGCCGATGGCTACACCTTC.

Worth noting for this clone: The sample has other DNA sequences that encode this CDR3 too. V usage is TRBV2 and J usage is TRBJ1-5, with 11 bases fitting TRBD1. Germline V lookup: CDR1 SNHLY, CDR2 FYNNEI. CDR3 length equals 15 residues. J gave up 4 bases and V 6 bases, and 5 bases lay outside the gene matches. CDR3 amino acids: CASSGDRGGNQPQHF. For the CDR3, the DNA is TGTGCCAGCAGCGGGGACAGGGGGGGAAATCAGCCCCAGCATTTT.

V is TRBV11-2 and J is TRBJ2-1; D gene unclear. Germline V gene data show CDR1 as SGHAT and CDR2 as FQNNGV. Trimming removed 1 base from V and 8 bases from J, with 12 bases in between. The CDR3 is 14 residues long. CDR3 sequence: CASSLASPGDEQFF. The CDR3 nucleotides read TGTGCCAGCAGCTTAGCAAGCCCGGGCGATGAGCAGTTCTTC.

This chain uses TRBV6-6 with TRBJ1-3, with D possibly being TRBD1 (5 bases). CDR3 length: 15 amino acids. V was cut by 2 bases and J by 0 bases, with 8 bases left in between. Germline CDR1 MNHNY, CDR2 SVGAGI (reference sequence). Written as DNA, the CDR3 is TGTGCCAGCAGTTACCCTGGGGGCTCTGGAAACACCATATATTTT. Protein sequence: CASSYPGGSGNTIYF.

This CDR3 is CASSLLRDPNQPQHF. The DNA for the CDR3 is TGTGCCAGCAGCTTGCTAAGGGATCCTAATCAGCCCCAGCATTTT. The rearrangement joins TRBV5-6 to TRBJ1-5; D remains unclear. The V end was cut by 1 base, the J end by 4 bases, with 12 bases between. The CDR3 is 15 amino acids. The germline V gene has CDR1 SGHDT and CDR2 YYEEEE.

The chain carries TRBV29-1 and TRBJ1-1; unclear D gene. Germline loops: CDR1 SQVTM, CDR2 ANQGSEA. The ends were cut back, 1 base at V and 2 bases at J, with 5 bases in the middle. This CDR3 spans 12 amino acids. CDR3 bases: TGCAGCGTTGAAGGGCTTAACACTGAAGCTTTCTTT. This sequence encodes CSVEGLNTEAFF.

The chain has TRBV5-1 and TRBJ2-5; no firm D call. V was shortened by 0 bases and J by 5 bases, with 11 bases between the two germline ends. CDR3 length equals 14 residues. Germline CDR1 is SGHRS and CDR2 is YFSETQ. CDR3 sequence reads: CASSLAPVGETQYF. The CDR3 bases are TGCGCCAGCAGCTTGGCCCCGGTGGGGGAGACCCAGTACTTC.

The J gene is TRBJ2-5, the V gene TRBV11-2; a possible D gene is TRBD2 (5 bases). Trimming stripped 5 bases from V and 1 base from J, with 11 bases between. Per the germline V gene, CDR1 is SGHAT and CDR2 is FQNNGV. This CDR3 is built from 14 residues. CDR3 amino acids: CASSRGLAQETQYF. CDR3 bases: TGTGCCAGCAGCCGCGGGCTAGCCCAAGAGACCCAGTACTTC.

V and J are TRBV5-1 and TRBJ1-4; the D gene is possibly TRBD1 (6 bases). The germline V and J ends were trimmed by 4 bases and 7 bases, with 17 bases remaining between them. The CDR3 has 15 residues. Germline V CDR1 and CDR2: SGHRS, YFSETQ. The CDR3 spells CASSPEGGMGEKLFF. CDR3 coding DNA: TGCGCCAGCAGCCCCGAGGGGGGGATGGGTGAAAAACTGTTTTTT. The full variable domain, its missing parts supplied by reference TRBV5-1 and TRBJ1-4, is KAGVTQTPRYLIKTRGQQVTLSCSPISGHRSVSWYQQTPGQGLQFLFEYFSETQRNKGNFPGRFSGRQFSNSRSEMNVSTLELGDSALYLCASSPEGGMGEKLFFGSGTQLSVL.